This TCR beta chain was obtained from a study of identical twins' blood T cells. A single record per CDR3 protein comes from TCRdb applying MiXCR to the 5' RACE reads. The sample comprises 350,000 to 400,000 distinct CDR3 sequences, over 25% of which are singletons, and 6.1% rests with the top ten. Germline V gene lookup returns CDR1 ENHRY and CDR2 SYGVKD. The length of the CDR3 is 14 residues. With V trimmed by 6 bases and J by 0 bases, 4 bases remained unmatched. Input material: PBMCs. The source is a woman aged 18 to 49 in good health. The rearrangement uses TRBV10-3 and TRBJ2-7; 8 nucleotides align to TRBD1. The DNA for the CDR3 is TGTGCCATCAGCCCGGGACAGGTCTCCTACGAGCAGTACTTC. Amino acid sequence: CAISPGQVSYEQYF.